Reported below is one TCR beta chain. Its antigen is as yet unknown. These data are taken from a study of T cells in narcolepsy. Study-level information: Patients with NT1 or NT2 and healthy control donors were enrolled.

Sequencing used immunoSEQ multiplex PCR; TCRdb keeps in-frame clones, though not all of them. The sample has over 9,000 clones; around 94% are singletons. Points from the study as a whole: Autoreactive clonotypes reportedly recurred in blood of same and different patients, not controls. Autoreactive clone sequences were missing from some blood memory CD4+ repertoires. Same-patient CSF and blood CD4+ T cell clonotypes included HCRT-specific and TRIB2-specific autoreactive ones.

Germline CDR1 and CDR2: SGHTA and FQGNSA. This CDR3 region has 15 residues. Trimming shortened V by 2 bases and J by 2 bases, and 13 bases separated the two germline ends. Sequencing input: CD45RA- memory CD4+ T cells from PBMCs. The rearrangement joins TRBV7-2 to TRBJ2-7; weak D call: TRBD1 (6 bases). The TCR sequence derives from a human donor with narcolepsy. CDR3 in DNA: TGTGCCAGCAGCTTATACGGGACACCCCCCTACGAGCAGTACTTC. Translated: CASSLYGTPPYEQYF.